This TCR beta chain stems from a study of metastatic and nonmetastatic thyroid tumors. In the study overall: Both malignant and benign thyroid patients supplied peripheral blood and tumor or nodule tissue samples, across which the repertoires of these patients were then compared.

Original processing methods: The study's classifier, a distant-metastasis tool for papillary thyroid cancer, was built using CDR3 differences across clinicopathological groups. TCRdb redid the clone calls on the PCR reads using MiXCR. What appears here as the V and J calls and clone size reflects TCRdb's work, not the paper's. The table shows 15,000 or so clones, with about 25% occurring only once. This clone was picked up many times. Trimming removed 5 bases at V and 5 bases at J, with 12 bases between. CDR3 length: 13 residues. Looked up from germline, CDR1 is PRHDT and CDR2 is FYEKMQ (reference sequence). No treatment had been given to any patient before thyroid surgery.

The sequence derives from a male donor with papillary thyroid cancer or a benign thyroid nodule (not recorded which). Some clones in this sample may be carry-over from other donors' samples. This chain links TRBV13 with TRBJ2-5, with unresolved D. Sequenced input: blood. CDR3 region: CASSPKAPETQYF. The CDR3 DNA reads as TGTGCCAGCAGCCCCAAAGCTCCGGAGACCCAGTACTTC.